These 8 T cell receptor delta chains originate from one sample sequenced in a study of γδ T cells in repeated Plasmodium falciparum infection. Flow sorting of PBMC yielded separate Vgamma9/Vdelta2+ and Vdelta2-negative gammadelta T cell populations for bulk repertoire analysis. TCRdb re-processed the multiplex PCR reads using CATT. Altogether under 50,000 delta-chain clones are present, 1.6% being singletons, with the ten largest covering around 8.6%. The sequencing sample was made of gamma-delta T cells from blood. These TCRs come from a pool of human donors (malaria-infected and uninfected, not separated).

On this clone itself: TCRdb's protein for this DNA is that of a much larger clone and differs from the translation at residue 16, likely a read error; the protein shown is the DNA translation. The V and J genes are TRDV2 and TRDJ3; D is possibly TRDD3 (5 bases). TCRdb does not report a J gene; here it was assigned by matching the DNA to germline references. Germline loops: CDR1 GEAIGNYY, CDR2 EKD. The CDR3 spans 19 residues. The DNA of the CDR3 is TGTGCCTGTGACACGGGTGGGGCCCTTAGCTCCTGGGACACCCGACGGATGTTTTTC. This translates into CACDTGGALSSWDTRRMFF.

For this clone: This DNA's translation differs at residue 15 from TCRdb's protein, which comes from a much larger clone; a read error is likely, and the protein shown is translated from the DNA. V and J are TRDV1 and TRDJ1; 7 bases match TRDD3. Matching the DNA to germline supplied the J gene, which TCRdb does not give. The CDR3 covers 19 residues. Germline V lookup: CDR1 TSWWSYY, CDR2 QGS. CDR3 region: CALGDGVLWLGAHTYKLIF. Here the CDR3 DNA reads TGTGCTCTTGGGGATGGAGTCCTATGGCTGGGGGCGCACACCTATAAACTCATCTTT.

This clone was recorded a few times. The protein TCRdb gives is from a much larger clone and does not agree with this DNA's translation at residue 10, likely a read error; the protein shown here comes from the DNA. V usage is TRDV1 and J usage is TRDJ1, with a tentative D call TRDD3 (5 bases). In germline, CDR1 is TSWWSYY, CDR2 QGS. V was trimmed by 2 bases and J by 4 bases, leaving 32 bases between them. This CDR3 has 21 residues. The CDR3 DNA follows: TGTGCTCTTGGGGAAACCTCCGCCAATTCTGGGAACCCCGTCTCCTTCGATAAACTCATCTTT. This translates into CALGETSANSGNPVSFDKLIF.

In the case of this clone: This DNA's translation and the protein TCRdb lists, from a much larger clone, do not match at residue 4, likely due to a read error; the protein shown is translated from the DNA. The chain carries TRDV1 and TRDJ1; no firm D call. V was shortened by 8 bases and J by 4 bases, with 14 bases between the two germline ends. This CDR3 has 13 residues. Per germline, CDR1 TSWWSYY and CDR2 QGS. The CDR3 here is CALRASPNDKLIF. The CDR3 DNA reads as TGTGCTCTTAGGGCATCGCCCAACGATAAACTCATCTTT.

This clone occurred many times. The chain couples TRDV1 to TRDJ1; 7 bases map to TRDD2. The CDR3 sequence is 19 residues long. V was clipped by 0 bases and J by 0 bases; unmatched bases: 13. Germline-derived CDR1 and CDR2 are TSWWSYY and QGS. CDR3 in DNA: TGTGCTCTTGGGGAACTATTTAAGGCCTTCCTCCCCTACACCGATAAACTCATCTTT. Protein: CALGELFKAFLPYTDKLIF.

This clone was recorded many times. J is TRDJ1 and V is TRDV2; 11 positions agree with TRDD3. TCRdb records no J gene; here it was assigned by comparing the DNA to germline. The length of the CDR3 is 19 residues. Per the germline V gene, CDR1 is GEAIGNYY and CDR2 is EKD. The ends lost 0 bases at V and 0 bases at J; junction bases unmatched: 11. The CDR3 DNA sequence: TGTGCCTGTGACACCGTATTGGGGGATACGAGTAAACACACCGATAAACTCATCTTT. This translates into CACDTVLGDTSKHTDKLIF.

There are a few counts of this clone. TCRdb assigns this DNA the protein of a much larger clone, which departs from its translation at residue 14; this likely reflects a read error, and the protein shown comes from translating the DNA. V is TRDV1 and J is TRDJ1; D gene unclear. TCRdb carries no J gene annotation; the J gene was assigned here by matching the DNA with germline. CDR1 TSWWSYY and CDR2 QGS come from the germline V gene. There are 22 residues in the CDR3. V lost 1 base and J 3 bases, leaving 33 bases between the germline ends. The CDR3 spells CALGEQSRWLGSYCGLPDKLIF. DNA for the CDR3: TGTGCTCTTGGGGAACAAAGTCGATGGTTGGGTTCATACTGTGGATTACCCGATAAACTCATCTTT.

This clone was found many times. This clone may be a read error of a much larger clone one base away. This rearrangement joins TRDV1 to TRDJ1, with D perhaps matching TRDD2 or TRDD3 (8 bases each). Per germline, CDR1 TSWWSYY and CDR2 QGS. Trimming cost V 0 bases and J 0 bases, with 35 bases left between them. The CDR3 totals 24 residues. The CDR3 coding sequence is TGTGCTCTTGGGGAACTAGCCGGGTCCTTCCTAAGAATGGGGGATTTTTCGTACACCGATAAACTCATCTTT. Its protein product is CALGELAGSFLRMGDFSYTDKLIF.